The entry that follows covers one T cell receptor beta chain sequence. Its antigen is unidentified. The germline CDR1 and CDR2 sequences are MDHEN and SYDVKM. This CDR3 region has 10 residues. V was trimmed by 3 bases and J by 8 bases, leaving 4 bases between them. Pooling was applied to second doses at about 4 or about 12 weeks. This sample stems from a study of T cell responses to AZD1222 COVID-19 vaccine. Study-wide findings and caveats: Regions 160-218 and 743-854 held dominance among vaccine-associated CD4 TCRs, which spanned spike. Repertoires were obtained only post-peak T cell response. A reported finding is that nearly half of spike-specific TCRs target unmutated variant regions.

Method: immunoSEQ multiplex PCR; TCRdb's copy keeps in-frame clones and lacks some. The table lists roughly 140,000 clones, over 90% of them singletons, with approximately 1.6% in the top ten. This specimen was peripheral blood, taken 28 days after the second AZD1222 dose. The TCR originated in an adult who received the AZD1222 COVID-19 vaccine. The chain has TRBV28 and TRBJ1-2; D not certain. CDR3 loop: CASSFRGYTF. CDR3 sequence (DNA): TGTGCCAGCAGTTTCCGGGGCTACACCTTC.